The 3 T cell receptor beta chains below come from one sample, sequenced in a study of response to subunit inactivated influenza vaccine. TCRdb passed the RT-PCR reads through MiXCR, listing each CDR3 protein once. The repertoire holds 550,000 to 800,000 distinct CDR3 sequences, with 15% to 18% as singletons. The sequences come from PBMCs from blood, collected roughly 12 days after vaccination. The receptor source for this set is a man aged 45-60 years who received an inactivated influenza vaccine.

This sequence joins TRBV5-5 and TRBJ1-2, with a possible D match to TRBD1 (6 bases). Germline V CDR1 and CDR2: SGHKS, YYEKEE (reference sequence). The CDR3 is 15 amino acids. Deletions cut 2 bases from V and 4 bases from J, with 15 bases between. Here the CDR3 DNA reads TGTGCCAGCAGCTTCTTGGGGGCCGGCGGCTATGGCTACACCTTC. Protein: CASSFLGAGGYGYTF.

Here the CDR3 reads CASSHWGGGDREQFF. The CDR3 region has the DNA TGTGCCAGCAGCCACTGGGGTGGAGGGGACAGGGAGCAGTTCTTC. The chain couples TRBV3-1 to TRBJ2-1; TRBD1 matches at 8 bases. Germline V gene lookup returns CDR1 LGHDT and CDR2 YNNKEL (reference sequence). V was clipped by 3 bases and J by 10 bases; unmatched bases: 11. The CDR3 sequence is 15 residues long.

This clonotype was seen only a few times. The genes are TRBV28 and TRBJ2-5, with 7 bases fitting TRBD2. This CDR3 is built from 15 residues. Germline V CDR1 and CDR2: MDHEN, SYDVKM. V trimming: 2 bases; J trimming: 0 bases; junction bases outside the gene matches: 3. The CDR3 coding sequence is TGTGCCAGCAGTTTAGGGGGGGGGTACCAAGAGACCCAGTACTTC. This codes for CASSLGGGYQETQYF.